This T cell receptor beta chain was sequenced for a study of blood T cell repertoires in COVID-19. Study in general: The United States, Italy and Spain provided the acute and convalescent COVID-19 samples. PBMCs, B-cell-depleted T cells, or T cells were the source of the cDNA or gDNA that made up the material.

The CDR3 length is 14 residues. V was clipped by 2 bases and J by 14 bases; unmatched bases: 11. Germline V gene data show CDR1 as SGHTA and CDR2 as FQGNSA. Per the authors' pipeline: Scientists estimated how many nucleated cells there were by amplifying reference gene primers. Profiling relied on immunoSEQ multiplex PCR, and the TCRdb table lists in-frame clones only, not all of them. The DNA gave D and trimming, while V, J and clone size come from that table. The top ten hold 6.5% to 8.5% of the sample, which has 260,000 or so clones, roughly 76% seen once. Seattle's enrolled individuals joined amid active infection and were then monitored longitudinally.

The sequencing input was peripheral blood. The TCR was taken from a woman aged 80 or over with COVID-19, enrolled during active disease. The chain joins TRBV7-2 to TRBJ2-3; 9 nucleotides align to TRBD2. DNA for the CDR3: TGTGCCAGCAGCTTAATCTCGCGGGGGGGCCCGGGGTATTTT. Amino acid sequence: CASSLISRGGPGYF.